Shown below are 2 T cell receptor beta chains from a single sample sequenced in a study of blood T cell repertoires in COVID-19. Clones were read by immunoSEQ multiplex PCR, and TCRdb kept only the in-frame ones, dropping some. The table lists some 210,000 clones, roughly 82% of them singletons. The sample consisted of peripheral blood. The receptors stem from a woman in her 40s with acute or convalescent COVID-19.

The chain employs TRBV2 and TRBJ1-2, with 8 positions matching TRBD1. This CDR3 is built from 15 residues. Germline-derived CDR1 and CDR2 are SNHLY and FYNNEI. V lost 4 bases and J lost 5; bases outside the gene matches: 9. The CDR3 loop reads CASSGGGQALYGYTF. DNA of the CDR3: TGTGCCAGCAGTGGAGGGGGACAGGCCCTATATGGCTACACCTTC. The entire variable domain, with the rest obtained from reference TRBV2 and TRBJ1-2, is as follows: EPEVTQTPSHQVTQMGQEVILRCVPISNHLYFYWYRQILGQKVEFLVSFYNNEISEKSEIFDDQFSVERPDGSNFTLKIRSTKLEDSAMYFCASSGGGQALYGYTFGSGTRLTVV.

This clone was seen a single time. The V and J genes are TRBV9 and TRBJ2-7, with 10 nucleotides matching TRBD2. This CDR3 has 15 amino acids. The germline gives CDR1 SGDLS, CDR2 YYNGEE. V shed 3 bases, J shed 0 bases, and the junction held 3 bases outside the gene matches. The CDR3 spells CASSALAGVSYEQYF. In DNA, the CDR3 is TGTGCCAGCAGCGCCCTAGCGGGGGTCTCCTACGAGCAGTACTTC.